This is a list of T cell receptor beta chains from one sample in a study of T-cell memory formation after mild COVID-19. MiXCR, run by TCRdb on the 5' RACE reads, gives a single entry per CDR3 protein. The data contain some 290,000 distinct CDR3 sequences, under 20% of them seen just once; the ten biggest clones take up roughly 23%. The sequenced material came from PBMCs or a T cell subset sorted from them (not recorded which). All receptors derive from a man aged 18-30 years who had mild COVID-19 (a few samples of this study predate the infection). Cell type and time point are not known. Each CDR3 is given with its conserved first and last residue. The order of the fields is D gene, V gene, clone size, J gene, CDR3 DNA, CDR3 protein. A D gene is named only where the DNA matches it firmly. Rows give clone size only sometimes, using once, few, many, or a class for an expanded clone.

NA	TRBV29-1	NA	TRBJ1-1	TGCAGCGTCGACCTCATGAACACTGAAGCTTTCTTT	CSVDLMNTEAFF
NA	TRBV7-3	few	TRBJ1-1	TGTGCCAGCAGCCCAATAGGGGGGGACTTTGCCGACTTTCTCTTT	CASSPIGGDFADFLF
TRBD1	TRBV7-9	NA	TRBJ2-5	TGTGCCAGCAGCCCCCGGGACAGGGTTGTTATGGAGACCCAGTACTTC	CASSPRDRVVMETQYF
NA	TRBV12-3/TRBV12-4	NA	TRBJ2-3	TGTGCCAGCAGTAGATTAGGGATCACAGATACGCAGTATTTT	CASSRLGITDTQYF
NA	TRBV7-9	few	TRBJ2-1	TGTGCCAGCAGCTTTTTCTTGGCGTCTAGTAATGAGCAGTTCTTC	CASSFFLASSNEQFF
NA	TRBV15	NA	TRBJ1-5	TGTGCCCCCGGGAAAGGGGTGTTACAGCCCCAGCATTTT	CAPGKGVLQPQHF
NA	TRBV7-9	NA	TRBJ1-1	TGTGCCAGCAGCTTATCGGCGAGCAGAGCTTTCTTT	CASSLSASRAFF
NA	TRBV24-1	NA	TRBJ2-3	TGTGCCACCTCCGGGGCGAACACAGATACGCAGTATTTT	CATSGANTDTQYF
NA	TRBV9	many	TRBJ2-1	TGTGCCAGCAGCGTAGATCCGGTTTACAATGAGCAGTTCTTC	CASSVDPVYNEQFF
NA	TRBV5-1	few	TRBJ2-3	TGCGCCAGCAGCCAAGGACTCCGACCCACAGATACGCAGTATTTT	CASSQGLRPTDTQYF
NA	TRBV12-3/TRBV12-4	NA	TRBJ2-5	TGTGCCAGCAGTTTTAAGCCCCATCAAGAGACCCAGTACTTC	CASSFKPHQETQYF
NA	TRBV12-3/TRBV12-4	NA	TRBJ2-2	TGTGCCAGCAGTTTCCTCGTGCGGACCGGGGAGCTGTTTTTT	CASSFLVRTGELFF
NA	TRBV10-3	NA	TRBJ2-7	TGTGCCATCAGTGAGTCGAGTACAGAGCAGTACTTC	CAISESSTEQYF